This TCR beta chain was obtained from a study of OX40 agonist ivuxolimab in advanced cancers. Whole-study context: Clinicians treated patients with ivuxolimab, an agonistic anti-OX40 (CD134) antibody. General study points: Clones of CD4+ and CD8+ blood T cells grew by week 6 at doses of 0.1 to 3.0 mg/kg.

V lost 4 bases and J lost 4; bases outside the gene matches: 8. The germline gives CDR1 LGHNA, CDR2 YNFKEQ. The CDR3 is made up of 15 amino acids. Remarks on this clone: No antigen is known for it.

TCRdb keeps only in-frame clones here, not all; method: immunoSEQ multiplex PCR. The sample holds about 83,000 clones, about 88% seen once. This sequence joins TRBV4-2 and TRBJ2-7; the match to TRBD2 covers 9 bases. The material sequenced was CD4+ or CD8+ T cells sorted from blood, taken in a trial of the OX40 agonist ivuxolimab. The receptor was isolated from an adult with an advanced solid tumor such as melanoma, head and neck, liver or kidney cancer. CDR3 nucleotides: TGTGCCAGCAGCCGCGGACAGCGGGGGGAGTACGAGCAGTACTTC. Its translation is CASSRGQRGEYEQYF.